This T cell receptor (beta chain) was retrieved from a study of tumor and adjacent non-tumor tissue in lung cancer. Overall study results and limits: Normal lung showed higher cumulative top 100 clone frequency than tumor.

This sample's RNA came from whole unsorted tissue. More than 3 cm separated this lung sample from the edge of the tumor. Worth noting for this clonotype: No antigen is known for it. At one end the junction does not follow the germline gene, possibly because of a read error.

From germline, CDR1 is MNHEY and CDR2 SVGAGI. The CDR3 covers 12 residues. TCRbeta libraries were built with three rounds of nested PCR, modified from ARM-PCR. TCRdb reprocessed the multiplex PCR reads with MiXCR, giving one entry per CDR3 protein. The sample carries approximately 120,000 distinct CDR3 sequences, roughly two thirds recorded once. The chain uses TRBV6-5 and TRBJ2-7; tentatively, D is TRBD1 (6 bases). The TCR sequence derives from a man aged 60 to 75 with non-small cell lung cancer. Sequencing input: distant non-tumor lung tissue. This CDR3 reads CASSPPAGAQYF. Here the CDR3 DNA reads TGTGCTAGCAGTCCTCCCGCAGGGGCGCAGTACTTC.